The 18 T cell receptor beta chains below all came from one sample that was sequenced in a study of persistence of HIV-infected CD4 T cells. Sequencing used immunoSEQ version 4 in survey mode. Clones were read by immunoSEQ multiplex PCR, and TCRdb kept only the in-frame ones, dropping some. This table has about 47,000 clones, about nine tenths appearing once. Their recognized antigens are unknown. Anti-CD3/anti-CD28 beads served as a nonspecific positive control stimulus. CD4+ T cells upregulating both CD40 ligand and CD69 were sorted as responding cells. The sequencing here drew on CD4+ T cells sorted from PBMCs after roughly 18-hour stimulation, taken from a patient who received antiretroviral therapy. The receptors were sampled from an adult man with HIV who was CMV-seropositive.

V gene TRBV21-1 combines with J gene TRBJ2-1; the D call of TRBD2 is as the table states it, not checked on the DNA. TRBV21-1 is a recognized pseudogene. The CDR3 spans 16 residues. Here the CDR3 DNA reads TGTGCCAGCAGCAGGACAGCGGGGGGGGTCTACAATGAGCAGTTCTTC. This gives the protein CASSRTAGGVYNEQFF.

The rearrangement links TRBV25-1 to TRBJ2-7; 9 bases are a match to TRBD1. Per germline, CDR1 MGHDK and CDR2 SYGVNS. Trimming removed 6 bases from V and 2 bases from J; junction bases left unmatched: 17. The CDR3 is 18 amino acids. CDR3 protein: CASRQGQGRGHDAYEQYF. As DNA, the CDR3 is TGTGCCAGCAGACAGGGACAGGGACGGGGGCATGACGCCTACGAGCAGTACTTC.

This sequence joins TRBV10-2 and TRBJ1-6; D may be TRBD1 (6 bases). V dropped 7 bases and J dropped 7 bases, with 8 bases sitting between them. Germline-derived CDR1 and CDR2 are WSHSY and SAAADI. The CDR3 loop spans 12 amino acids. The DNA of the CDR3 is TGCGCCAGCACAGGGGAAAATTCACCCCTCCACTTT. Its translation: CASTGENSPLHF.

The chain employs TRBV5-1 and TRBJ2-6; D not certain. Trimming stripped 0 bases from V and 0 bases from J, with 4 bases between. Per the germline V gene, CDR1 is SGHRS and CDR2 is YFSETQ. The CDR3 has 15 residues. CDR3 region: CASSLGSSGANVLTF. In DNA form, the CDR3 reads TGCGCCAGCAGCTTGGGAAGCTCTGGGGCCAACGTCCTGACTTTC.

The chain combines TRBV18 with TRBJ1-5, with 10 bases that match TRBD1. The trim removed 6 bases at V and 1 base at J, leaving 12 bases unmatched. This CDR3 has 18 residues. Germline loops: CDR1 KGHSH, CDR2 LQKENI. The CDR3 sequence is CASSSGTGESLSNQPQHF. In DNA form, the CDR3 reads TGTGCCAGCTCTTCCGGGACAGGGGAGTCCTTAAGCAATCAGCCCCAGCATTTT.

The CDR3 region has the DNA TGTGCCAGCAGCGGGATCCGGGACAGGGCCCCCAACTATGGCTACACCTTC. Translating it yields CASSGIRDRAPNYGYTF. The V gene is TRBV9, the J gene TRBJ1-2; 9 bases match TRBD1. Germline V gene sequence: CDR1 SGDLS, CDR2 YYNGEE. This CDR3 contains 17 residues. The ends lost 3 bases at V and 2 bases at J; junction bases unmatched: 11.

The chain has TRBV5-4 and TRBJ2-2; D is unclear. Trimming cost V 4 bases and J 0 bases, with 13 bases left between them. The CDR3 has 16 amino acids. CDR1 is SGHNT, CDR2 YYREEE, per germline (reference sequence). CDR3 sequence reads: CASSGLTRTNTGELFF. For the CDR3, the DNA is TGTGCCAGCAGCGGGTTGACAAGGACGAACACCGGGGAGCTGTTTTTT.

This clone was seen just once. The rearrangement links TRBV10-1 to TRBJ2-7; D may be TRBD1 (6 bases). CDR1 is WNHNN and CDR2 is SYGVQD in the germline V gene (reference sequence). The CDR3 sequence is 13 residues long. V dropped 6 bases and J dropped 0 bases, with 9 bases sitting between them. The CDR3 sequence is CASSRDNSYEQYF. CDR3 in DNA: TGCGCCAGCAGCCGGGACAACTCCTACGAGCAGTACTTC.

CDR3 protein: CASSLSRENTEAFF. DNA for the CDR3: TGCGCCAGCAGCTTGTCGCGGGAGAACACTGAAGCTTTCTTT. This chain joins TRBV5-1 and TRBJ1-1; D unclear. Germline assignment: CDR1 SGHRS and CDR2 YFSETQ. V shed 1 base and J shed 1 base, with 8 bases lying between them. The CDR3 is 14 amino acids.

This clone has just one count. The V and J genes are TRBV28 and TRBJ1-4; D is unresolved. Germline V CDR1 and CDR2: MDHEN, SYDVKM. The CDR3 loop spans 14 amino acids. Trimming took off 5 bases at V and 0 bases at J, with 7 bases between the two ends. The CDR3 sequence is CASSGQATNEKLFF. CDR3 sequence (DNA): TGTGCCAGCAGTGGCCAGGCAACTAATGAAAAACTGTTTTTT.

This clone was seen a handful of times. The V gene is TRBV19, the J gene TRBJ1-6, with 9 bases matching TRBD1. With 1 base clipped from V and 8 bases from J, the junction kept 6 bases outside the gene matches. CDR1 is LNHDA, CDR2 SQIVND, per germline (reference sequence). The CDR3 length is 16 residues. The CDR3 spells CASSIAHRDRDSPLHF. The CDR3 bases are TGTGCCAGTAGTATAGCCCACCGGGACAGGGATTCACCCCTCCACTTT.

The V and J genes are TRBV6-5 and TRBJ2-7; 7 bases line up with TRBD1. Losses at the gene ends were 6 bases for V and 2 bases for J; bases not matched to a gene: 7. The CDR3 length is 14 residues. The germline V gene has CDR1 MNHEY and CDR2 SVGAGI. The CDR3 bases are TGTGCCAGCAGCAAGCCGGGACAGCCCTACGAGCAGTACTTC. Encoded protein: CASSKPGQPYEQYF.

The chain couples TRBV7-3 to TRBJ2-7; D possibly corresponds to TRBD2 (7 bases). The V end lost 0 bases, the J end lost 5 bases, and 23 bases lay between the germline ends. Germline V lookup: CDR1 SGHTA, CDR2 FQGTGA. The CDR3 spans 18 residues. CDR3 loop: CASSLTCRGARPPHEQYF. The CDR3 DNA follows: TGTGCCAGCAGCTTAACGTGCCGGGGGGCACGACCCCCCCACGAGCAGTACTTC.

The rearrangement joins TRBV5-4 to TRBJ1-6; tentatively, D is TRBD1 (5 bases). V lost 0 bases, J lost 9 bases, and 13 bases lay in between. This CDR3 comprises 15 residues. CDR1 SGHNT and CDR2 YYREEE come from the germline V gene (reference sequence). The CDR3 here is CASSLDQPGRSPLHF. DNA for the CDR3: TGTGCCAGCAGCTTGGATCAGCCAGGGCGTTCACCCCTCCACTTT. The whole variable domain, remainder taken from reference TRBV5-4 and TRBJ1-6, is ETGVTQSPTHLIKTRGQQVTLRCSSQSGHNTVSWYQQALGQGPQFIFQYYREEENGRGNFPPRFSGLQFPNYSSELNVNALELDDSALYLCASSLDQPGRSPLHFGNGTRLTVT.

The chain carries TRBV5-1 and TRBJ2-3, with a weak D call TRBD2 (6 bases). CDR1 and CDR2 (germline): SGHRS, YFSETQ. CDR3 size: 15 residues. Between the trimmed V and J ends, which lost 0 bases and 4 bases, there was a span of 12 bases. The CDR3 nucleotides are TGCGCCAGCAGCTTGGAGGCGGGGTGGGCAGATACGCAGTATTTT. It translates to CASSLEAGWADTQYF.

The chain has TRBV12-3 or TRBV12-4 and TRBJ2-3; D unclear. Deletions cut 4 bases from V and 7 bases from J, with 6 bases between. The length of the CDR3 is 11 residues. The CDR3 region has the DNA TGTGCCAGCAGTTCTAGGAATACGCAGTATTTT. Protein product: CASSSRNTQYF.

The chain combines TRBV6-5 with TRBJ1-4; tentative D call: TRBD1 (6 bases). V was trimmed by 8 bases and J by 6 bases, leaving 13 bases between them. Germline lookup yields CDR1 MNHEY and CDR2 SVGAGI. The CDR3 has 13 amino acids. The CDR3, as DNA: TGTGCCAGCTACGGCAGGGGCTATGAAAAACTGTTTTTT. It encodes CASYGRGYEKLFF.

The rearrangement links TRBV7-9 to TRBJ1-4, with unresolved D. The CDR3 length is 14 residues. The V gene lost 5 bases and the J gene lost 6 bases, with 13 bases spanning the gap. Per the germline V gene, CDR1 is SEHNR and CDR2 is FQNEAQ (reference sequence). CDR3 residues: CASSTTPVDEKLFF. DNA of the CDR3: TGTGCCAGCAGCACGACACCCGTGGATGAAAAACTGTTTTTT.